This T cell receptor beta chain appears in the sequencing data of a study of cytomegalovirus exposure and HLA in healthy donors. Looking at the study overall: Later, an analysis reported that the approximately 120 validation repertoires had used the same platform as the 666 first-cohort repertoires. Notes on the study in general: It was 160 or so TCR beta chains that were listed as cytomegalovirus-associated. The tendency of first-cohort TCR clusters to co-occur in the 100 to 150 validation repertoires was identified by a subsequent analysis.

Using immunoSEQ multiplex PCR, the repertoire was profiled, and TCRdb retains in-frame clones only, with some absent. The sample shows 110,000 or so clones, 95% of them seen only once. On this clone: Its antigen is undetermined.

Deletions cut 6 bases from V and 8 bases from J, with 13 bases between. The CDR3 is 12 residues long. Germline V gene lookup returns CDR1 MNHNS and CDR2 SASEGT. The chain links TRBV6-1 to TRBJ1-2, with D unresolved. The source of this sequence is a woman between 18 and 29 years old in good health and CMV-seronegative. Specimen: PBMCs. CDR3 amino acids: CASSDRQIGYTF. The CDR3, as DNA: TGTGCCAGCAGCGATCGACAAATAGGCTACACCTTC.